This TCR beta chain was identified during a study of shared clonotypes between healthy human individuals. Background on the study: Sampling drew on donors who were two women and a few men aged 18 to 49.

The CDR3 totals 14 residues. The germline V gene encodes CDR1 MDHEN and CDR2 SYDVKM. V was cut by 7 bases and J by 4 bases, with 15 bases left in between. With respect to this clone: Its specificity is unknown.

Whole-study findings and limits: Among several donors, roughly 5.4% of naive CD4 clonotypes were found in common.

CD45RO-negative, CCR7-selected cells formed the naive CD8 fraction, which excluded terminally differentiated effector memory CD45RA+ cells. As processed by the authors: Sequence data from immunoSEQ were junction-only and lacked quality scores; consequently, filtering differed. Measured with immunoSEQ multiplex PCR; TCRdb has only the in-frame clones, and not every one. V and J calls and clone size follow that table, whereas D and trimming were derived from the DNA. The profile shows about 2.1 million clones, 93% of them singletons. The receptor comes from a young man in good health. Some clones in this sample may be carry-over from other donors' samples. The material sequenced was naive CD8+ T cells from PBMCs. The chain is built from TRBV28 and TRBJ2-3; D unresolved. CDR3 amino acids: CASNLGVRADTQYF. The CDR3 region has the DNA TGTGCCAGCAACTTGGGTGTTAGAGCAGATACGCAGTATTTT. The full variable domain, in which reference TRBV28 and TRBJ2-3 provide the parts outside the CDR3, is DVKVTQSSRYLVKRTGEKVFLECVQDMDHENMFWYRQDPGLGLRLIYFSYDVKMKEKGDIPEGYSVSREKKERFSLILESASTNQTSMYLCASNLGVRADTQYFGPGTRLTVL.